What follows is one T cell receptor (beta chain) and its context. Alongside a J-beta primer mix, a sample-barcoded 5' primer served in a second PCR lasting roughly 6 to 11 cycles. TCRdb redid the calling of the 5' RACE reads with MiXCR, one entry per CDR3 protein. The table shows approximately 770,000 distinct CDR3 sequences, with about three fifths occurring only once. These data belong to a study of blood T cells in healthy people across ages. CDR3 length equals 11 residues. Germline assignment: CDR1 SQVTM and CDR2 ANQGSEA. Sequencing was carried out using blood. This rearrangement joins TRBV29-1 to TRBJ1-1; D gene unclear. The TCR was taken from a man aged 25 to 40 in good health. The CDR3 DNA sequence: TGCACCGGTCTGAGGAACACTGAAGCTTTCTTT. Its protein is CTGLRNTEAFF.